A selection of T cell receptor beta chains follows, all from one sample in a study of shared clonotypes between healthy human individuals. Repertoires were generated with immunoSEQ multiplex PCR, while TCRdb's copy carries only in-frame clones and drops some. The sample holds 2 million to 3 million clones, 93% seen once. Input material: naive CD4+ T cells from PBMCs. The source of these receptors is a man aged 18 to 29 in good health. Some clones in this sample may be carry-over from other donors' samples. The CDR3 runs from the conserved cysteine through the conserved F or W. D genes are given only for firm matches. The size entry is marked missing in some rows and otherwise reads once, few, many or a size class.

J,V,D,size,DNA,CDR3
TRBJ1-5,TRBV27,TRBD1,-,TGTGCCAGCAGTCCCAGGGACAGCTATAGCAATCAGCCCCAGCATTTT,CASSPRDSYSNQPQHF
TRBJ1-4,TRBV5-8,-,once,TGTGCCAGCAGCTTGGCAGCGGCGAGATTTGCAACTAATGAAAAACTGTTTTTT,CASSLAAARFATNEKLFF
TRBJ1-5,TRBV5-5,-,-,TGTGCCAGCAGCTTGCCCGAGGGGAATCAGCCCCAGCATTTT,CASSLPEGNQPQHF
TRBJ1-4,TRBV29-1,-,-,TGCAGCGCGTGGGCCGTCTTGGGCGAAAAACTGTTTTTT,CSAWAVLGEKLFF
TRBJ1-5,TRBV5-8,-,once,TGTGCCAGCAGCCGATATTACTTGACAGACAACAATCAGCCCCAGCATTTT,CASSRYYLTDNNQPQHF
TRBJ2-1,TRBV6-5,TRBD2,-,TGTGCCAGCAACCCGGGAGGCTCATTAATGAAGCAGTTCTTC,CASNPGGSLMKQFF
TRBJ2-5,TRBV29-1,TRBD1,once,TGCAGCGCCGGACAGGGTGAGGGAGAGACCCAGTACTTC,CSAGQGEGETQYF
TRBJ2-5,TRBV5-1,-,-,TGCGCCAGCAGCCCCGGACCTCCCCAAGAGACCCAGTACTTC,CASSPGPPQETQYF
TRBJ1-5,TRBV5-5,-,-,TGTGCCAGCAGCGGGGACCCTTTTTCGGGGCCCCAGCATTTT,CASSGDPFSGPQHF
TRBJ2-3,TRBV7-3,-,-,TGTGCCAGCAGCCGGGACACAAGCACAGATACGCAGTATTTT,CASSRDTSTDTQYF
TRBJ1-1,TRBV10-3,-,-,TGTGCCATCGCGAGGGTCGATGGGAACACTGAAGCTTTCTTT,CAIARVDGNTEAFF
TRBJ2-3,TRBV10-3,-,-,TGTGCCATCAGTGAGAGGGGCCTGGGGACAGATACGCAGTATTTT,CAISERGLGTDTQYF
TRBJ2-2,TRBV25-1,-,-,TGTGCCAGCAGTGAGGCCAGGGGCTTCACCGGGGAGCTGTTTTTT,CASSEARGFTGELFF
TRBJ1-6,TRBV7-2,-,-,TGTGCCAGCAGCTTACGGGTCCGGGATTCACCCCTCCACTTT,CASSLRVRDSPLHF
TRBJ2-2,TRBV30,-,-,TGTGCCTGGAGTGATGCGGGAACCGGGGAGCTGTTTTTT,CAWSDAGTGELFF
TRBJ2-2,TRBV7-9,-,-,TGTGCCAGCAGCTTAACGCAGGGCCCAGACACCGGGGAGCTGTTTTTT,CASSLTQGPDTGELFF
TRBJ1-2,TRBV18,TRBD1,-,TGTGCCAGCTCGGGACAGGAGTATGGCTACACCTTC,CASSGQEYGYTF
TRBJ2-7,TRBV20-1,-,-,TGCAGTGTTGGGGGAGGAGAGCAGTACTTC,CSVGGGEQYF
TRBJ2-3,TRBV7-9,-,-,TGTGCCAGCAGCTTTGGAACAGGGAGGATCGATACGCAGTATTTT,CASSFGTGRIDTQYF
TRBJ2-3,TRBV6-1,-,-,TGTGCCAGCAGTGGCGTCGGCGGAGGAGATACGCAGTATTTT,CASSGVGGGDTQYF
TRBJ2-1,TRBV6-1,-,-,TGTGCCAGCAGTGAAGACTTGGGCAGGGGAAGAGGGGGATGGAATGAGCAGTTCTTC,CASSEDLGRGRGGWNEQFF
TRBJ2-3,TRBV11-3,-,-,TGTGCCAGCAGCCCGGGGACGGATTTCAGCACAGATACGCAGTATTTT,CASSPGTDFSTDTQYF
TRBJ2-3,TRBV19,-,-,TGTGCCAGTAGTATAGGCCGGGATACGGATACGCAGTATTTT,CASSIGRDTDTQYF
TRBJ1-5,TRBV10-2,TRBD1,few,TGCGCCAGCAGCGAAACAGGGGCCGGTAATCAGCCCCAGCATTTT,CASSETGAGNQPQHF
TRBJ2-2,TRBV27,TRBD2,-,TGTGCCAGCAGTCCTAGCGGCACCGGGGAGCTGTTTTTT,CASSPSGTGELFF
TRBJ2-1,TRBV7-2,TRBD2,once,TGTGCCAGCAGACAAGGACTAGCGGGAGGGCCTCAAAATGAGCAGTTCTTC,CASRQGLAGGPQNEQFF
TRBJ1-1,TRBV5-1,-,once,TGCGCCAGCAGCTTGGTGCCCTCGAACACTGAAGCTTTCTTT,CASSLVPSNTEAFF
TRBJ2-2,TRBV5-6,-,-,TGTGCCAGCAGCCCTCTGCTGCAGAACACCGGGGAGCTGTTTTTT,CASSPLLQNTGELFF
TRBJ1-4,TRBV5-8,-,-,TGTGCCAGCAGCTCAACCGGCAGGCATGGGGCCATAATTGGGTTTTTT,CASSSTGRHGAIIGFF
TRBJ1-1,TRBV9,-,few,TGTGCCAGCTCGGGGGAACCAATGAACACTGAAGCTTTCTTT,CASSGEPMNTEAFF
TRBJ1-3,TRBV5-1,TRBD1,-,TGCGCCAGCAGCTTGGTCACAGGGGCTGGAAACACCATATATTTT,CASSLVTGAGNTIYF
TRBJ1-4,TRBV18,TRBD1,once,TGTGCCAGCTCACGACAGGGGGGAGTATCTTTCGAAAAACTGTTTTTT,CASSRQGGVSFEKLFF
TRBJ2-1,TRBV30,-,-,TGTGCCTGGAGTGTACGTGGGGAAGAGCAGTTCTTC,CAWSVRGEEQFF
TRBJ2-2,TRBV25-1,-,-,TGTGCCAGCAGTGGACTTTCCTCCGGAACCGGGGAGCTGTTTTTT,CASSGLSSGTGELFF
TRBJ2-1,TRBV7-9,TRBD2,once,TGTGCCAGCAGCCTCGGACTAGCGGGGGACAATGAGCAGTTCTTC,CASSLGLAGDNEQFF
TRBJ1-1,TRBV18,TRBD1,-,TGTGCCAGCTCGGAGACAGGGGGGAACACTGAAGCTTTCTTT,CASSETGGNTEAFF
TRBJ2-1,TRBV29-1,-,once,TGCAGCGTTCGTCGTTTTTCAGGATCCTACAATGAGCAGTTCTTC,CSVRRFSGSYNEQFF
TRBJ1-5,TRBV4-3,TRBD1,-,TGCGCCAGCAGCCAGTCAGGGGGTCTTAATCAGCCCCAGCATTTT,CASSQSGGLNQPQHF
TRBJ2-7,TRBV15,-,-,TGTGCCACCAGCACAGAGGTGGGGTTCCACGAGCAGTACTTC,CATSTEVGFHEQYF
TRBJ1-5,TRBV29-1,TRBD1,-,TGCAGCGTTGTACCGGGACAGGGGAATCAGCCCCAGCATTTT,CSVVPGQGNQPQHF
TRBJ1-4,TRBV5-8,-,-,TGTGCCAGCAGCCCCCAGGGAGAAAAACTGTTTTTT,CASSPQGEKLFF
TRBJ2-3,TRBV16,-,-,TGTGCCAGCAGCCTTGGTTGGGGTCCCACAGATACGCAGTATTTT,CASSLGWGPTDTQYF
TRBJ1-4,TRBV5-1,TRBD1,-,TGCGCCAGCAGCTTGGGAGACAGGGGTCCTGAAAAACTGTTTTTT,CASSLGDRGPEKLFF
TRBJ2-5,TRBV6-5,-,-,TGTGCCAGCAGTTCCTCCGGACGGATGCAAGAGACCCAGTACTTC,CASSSSGRMQETQYF
TRBJ1-2,TRBV29-1,-,-,TGCAGCGTTGAGAATATTAACTATGGCTACACCTTC,CSVENINYGYTF
TRBJ2-7,TRBV4-1,TRBD2,-,TGCGCCAGCAGCTTCAGGGACTACGGGCCTAACGAGCAGTACTTC,CASSFRDYGPNEQYF
TRBJ2-2,TRBV10-3,TRBD2,-,TGTGCCATCAGCCAACCCGGGACTAGCGGGAGGGGGCGAACCGGGGAGCTGTTTTTT,CAISQPGTSGRGRTGELFF